This TCR beta chain was sequenced during a study of cytomegalovirus exposure and HLA in healthy donors. Whole-study results and caveats: Confirmation in vitro established that a few CMV-associated chains were specific for CMV antigens.

Profiling relied on immunoSEQ multiplex PCR, and the TCRdb table lists in-frame clones only, not all of them. The repertoire has some 80,000 clones, roughly 95% of them found once; the top ten carry more than 0.65%. Germline V gives CDR1 ENHRY, CDR2 SYGVKD. Trimming left V 3 bases short and J 5 bases short, with 10 bases between. The length of the CDR3 is 13 residues. About this clone itself: Its antigen is still unknown.

The chain couples TRBV10-3 to TRBJ2-5; no definite D call. Sequencing was carried out using PBMCs. This receptor was obtained from a woman between 18 and 30 years old in good health and CMV-seronegative. This CDR3 reads CAISEPKRETQYF. The CDR3 DNA reads as TGTGCCATCAGTGAACCCAAGAGGGAGACCCAGTACTTC.